What follows are 28 T cell receptor beta chains derived from one specimen sequenced in a study of Ad26.COV2.S vaccination and SARS-CoV-2 variants. Assay used: immunoSEQ multiplex PCR; TCRdb lists only in-frame clones, some missing. The top ten hold under 2% of the sample, which has about 400,000 clones, approximately 89% seen once. Treatment defined: about 20 received Ad26.COV2.S at low or high dose, single or two shots; a few received placebo; per-sample allocation not given. Collection of the samples took place on day 63 after the first injection of vaccine or placebo. Sequencing was performed on peripheral blood, taken in a trial of Ad26.COV2.S vaccine versus placebo. The receptor set was obtained from a person between 18 and 65 years old who received the Ad26.COV2.S COVID-19 vaccine or a placebo.

J is TRBJ2-3 and V is TRBV28, with D perhaps matching TRBD1 (6 bases). V was shortened by 7 bases and J by 2 bases, with 13 bases between the two germline ends. In germline, CDR1 is MDHEN, CDR2 SYDVKM. The CDR3 contains 14 residues. The CDR3 DNA sequence: TGTGCCAGCATCTTAAGGGGGAACACAGATACGCAGTATTTT. The encoded protein is CASILRGNTDTQYF.

The genes are TRBV6-5 and TRBJ2-1; TRBD2 agrees at 7 bases. J gave up 3 bases and V 7 bases, and 9 bases lay outside the gene matches. The CDR3 is 15 residues long. Germline values: CDR1 MNHEY, CDR2 SVGAGI. This CDR3 is CASMVSGAHYNEQFF. The DNA for the CDR3 is TGTGCCAGCATGGTCAGCGGGGCACACTACAATGAGCAGTTCTTC.

The rearrangement uses TRBV5-1 and TRBJ2-7; no firm D call. Between the trimmed V and J ends, which lost 1 base and 3 bases, there was a span of 17 bases. Germline values: CDR1 SGHRS, CDR2 YFSETQ. The length of the CDR3 is 16 residues. The CDR3 reads CASSLLGITLNYEQYF. In nucleotides, the CDR3 is TGCGCCAGCAGCTTGTTGGGGATTACTTTGAACTACGAGCAGTACTTC.

The genes are TRBV6-5 and TRBJ2-7; 9 bases align to TRBD2. The CDR3 is made up of 15 amino acids. The V gene end was trimmed by 0 bases and the J gene end by 7 bases; junction bases not matched to a gene: 7. CDR1 and CDR2 (germline): MNHEY, SVGAGI. The CDR3: CASSYSRLAVLEQYF. DNA for the CDR3: TGTGCCAGCAGTTACTCAAGACTAGCGGTTCTAGAGCAGTACTTC.

V is TRBV4-2 and J is TRBJ2-1; D gene unclear. In germline, CDR1 is LGHNA, CDR2 YNFKEQ. This CDR3 has 16 amino acids. Trimming took off 6 bases at V and 0 bases at J, with 15 bases between the two ends. CDR3 sequence (DNA): TGTGCCAGCAGTCTCACCGCGGCTGACTCCTACAATGAGCAGTTCTTC. As protein: CASSLTAADSYNEQFF.

This clone has just a few counts. The chain combines TRBV25-1 with TRBJ1-1, with a possible D match to TRBD1 (6 bases). V lost 5 bases and J lost 0, with 10 bases in between. The germline gives CDR1 MGHDK, CDR2 SYGVNS. CDR3 size: 14 residues. CDR3 sequence: CASSKGGLNTEAFF. Written as DNA, the CDR3 is TGTGCCAGCAGTAAGGGGGGTCTGAACACTGAAGCTTTCTTT.

The chain uses TRBV29-1 and TRBJ1-4, with 7 nucleotides matching TRBD1. The length of the CDR3 is 13 residues. Germline V gene data show CDR1 as SQVTM and CDR2 as ANQGSEA. The ends lost 5 bases at V and 6 bases at J; junction bases unmatched: 6. The CDR3, as DNA: TGCAGCGTTCGGACAGGTGGCGATGAAAAACTGTTTTTT. It is translated as CSVRTGGDEKLFF.

The rearrangement uses TRBV27 and TRBJ2-5, with no clear D. V shed 3 bases and J shed 3 bases, with 8 bases lying between them. CDR3 length equals 13 residues. Germline CDR1 MNHEY, CDR2 SMNVEV (reference sequence). The CDR3, as DNA: TGTGCCAGCAGTTTTGGGTTGGAAGAGACCCAGTACTTC. Translating it yields CASSFGLEETQYF.

The chain uses TRBV29-1 and TRBJ2-1, with 10 bases lining up with TRBD2. Germline V gene data show CDR1 as SQVTM and CDR2 as ANQGSEA. This CDR3 spans 12 amino acids. The V segment lost 4 bases and the J segment 15 bases; nucleotides outside the gene matches: 9. CDR3 coding DNA: TGCAGCGTTGCCCAGGGACTAGCGAAAGTGTTCTTC. Translating it yields CSVAQGLAKVFF.

J is TRBJ2-3 and V is TRBV29-1; 10 bases are a match to TRBD2. V dropped 6 bases and J dropped 3; count of bases not matched to a gene: 9. The length of the CDR3 is 15 residues. The germline V gene has CDR1 SQVTM and CDR2 ANQGSEA. CDR3: CSVKSTSGFTDTQYF. Here the CDR3 DNA reads TGCAGCGTGAAATCGACTAGCGGGTTTACAGATACGCAGTATTTT.

This clone was observed once. This sequence joins TRBV4-2 and TRBJ2-7; no clear D. This CDR3 contains 14 residues. Germline lookup yields CDR1 LGHNA and CDR2 YNFKEQ. V dropped 1 base and J dropped 3 bases, with 10 bases sitting between them. CDR3 loop: CASSQATGFYEQYF. The CDR3 nucleotides are TGTGCCAGCAGCCAAGCAACGGGCTTCTACGAGCAGTACTTC.

J is TRBJ2-1 and V is TRBV19; the match to TRBD2 covers 11 bases. Trimming removed 3 bases from V and 4 bases from J; junction bases left unmatched: 11. The CDR3 is 18 residues long. Per germline, CDR1 LNHDA and CDR2 SQIVND (reference sequence). Here the CDR3 reads CASSIRRLSGREYNEQFF. The CDR3, as DNA: TGTGCCAGTAGTATCCGGCGCCTTAGCGGGAGGGAGTACAATGAGCAGTTCTTC.

In this sample, this clone turned up once. This sequence joins TRBV11-1 and TRBJ2-1; D unresolved. Germline CDR1 SGHAT, CDR2 FQDESV (reference sequence). V was shortened by 6 bases and J by 12 bases, with 27 bases between the two germline ends. This CDR3 has 16 amino acids. This chain's CDR3 is CASSSFRRVEGSGQFF. DNA of the CDR3: TGTGCCAGCAGTTCATTTCGTCGGGTTGAAGGCTCGGGGCAGTTCTTC.

Remarks on this clone: Other DNA sequences in this sample translate to the same CDR3. This chain uses TRBV10-3 with TRBJ1-5, with TRBD1 as a possible D gene (5 bases). Between the trimmed V and J ends, which lost 0 bases and 7 bases, there was a span of 7 bases. The CDR3 covers 13 residues. Germline-derived CDR1 and CDR2 are ENHRY and SYGVKD. CDR3 in amino acids: CAISESEGQPQHF. The DNA for the CDR3 is TGTGCCATCAGTGAGTCGGAGGGGCAGCCCCAGCATTTT.

This chain joins TRBV12-5 and TRBJ2-7, with 7 bases matching TRBD2. J was trimmed by 1 base and V by 0 bases; bases with no gene match: 9. This CDR3 comprises 17 residues. Germline values: CDR1 LGHNT, CDR2 FRNRAP. The CDR3 DNA reads as TGTGCTAGTGGTTTGGTACTGGCGGGAGACCTTTCCTACGAGCAGTACTTC. Its protein product is CASGLVLAGDLSYEQYF. Using reference TRBV12-5 and TRBJ2-7 for the parts outside the CDR3, the full variable domain is DARVTQTPRHKVTEMGQEVTMRCQPILGHNTVFWYRQTMMQGLELLAYFRNRAPLDDSGMPKDRFSAEMPDATLATLKIQPSEPRDSAVYFCASGLVLAGDLSYEQYFGPGTRLTVT.

The chain has TRBV19 and TRBJ2-1; 8 nucleotides line up with TRBD2. The CDR3 has 16 amino acids. The trim removed 1 base at V and 3 bases at J, leaving 5 bases unmatched. The germline CDR1 and CDR2 sequences are LNHDA and SQIVND (reference sequence). CDR3 nucleotide sequence: TGTGCCAGTAGTATAGTTTTAGCGGGACACTACAATGAGCAGTTCTTC. It is translated as CASSIVLAGHYNEQFF.

This chain joins TRBV24-1 and TRBJ2-7; TRBD2 matches at 7 bases. The CDR3 has 15 amino acids. Germline V lookup: CDR1 KGHDR, CDR2 SFDVKD. The ends lost 5 bases at V and 0 bases at J; junction bases unmatched: 6. CDR3 residues: CATSGSGVSSYEQYF. For the CDR3, the DNA is TGTGCCACCAGTGGGAGCGGGGTTAGCTCCTACGAGCAGTACTTC.

The CDR3 loop is CASNGARGSYEQYF. DNA for the CDR3: TGTGCCAGCAATGGCGCGCGAGGGTCCTACGAGCAGTACTTC. The rearrangement uses TRBV2 and TRBJ2-7, with D possibly TRBD2 on 5 matching bases. CDR3 length: 14 residues. V gave up 7 bases and J gave up 1 base, with 14 bases separating them. The germline gives CDR1 SNHLY, CDR2 FYNNEI.

The V call is TRBV5-4, the J call TRBJ2-7; D not resolved. CDR1 and CDR2 from the germline V gene are SGHNT and YYREEE (reference sequence). Trimming cost V 0 bases and J 4 bases, with 14 bases left between them. The CDR3 consists of 15 residues. Here the CDR3 reads CASSLGGRSLYEQYF. The CDR3 coding sequence is TGTGCCAGCAGCTTGGGAGGCCGTTCCCTTTACGAGCAGTACTTC.

J is TRBJ2-5 and V is TRBV11-2; 9 bases match TRBD2. CDR1 is SGHAT and CDR2 is FQNNGV in the germline V gene. With V trimmed by 3 bases and J by 2 bases, 16 bases remained unmatched. The CDR3 totals 19 residues. The CDR3 spells CASSFLKATSGDYQETQYF. The CDR3 coding sequence is TGTGCCAGCAGCTTTCTGAAAGCGACTAGCGGAGACTATCAAGAGACCCAGTACTTC.

This chain links TRBV6-5 with TRBJ2-1; possibly TRBD2 for D (5 bases). CDR1 MNHEY and CDR2 SVGAGI come from the germline V gene. Trimming removed 5 bases from V and 3 bases from J, with 14 bases in between. The CDR3 is 15 amino acids. In DNA form, the CDR3 reads TGTGCCAGCAGTCCGAGCGGAGTAAACTACAATGAGCAGTTCTTC. This codes for CASSPSGVNYNEQFF.

The chain joins TRBV28 to TRBJ2-4, with TRBD2 identical over 8 bases. The CDR3 is 15 residues long. V gave up 5 bases and J gave up 0 bases; unmatched junction bases: 3. Germline V gene data show CDR1 as MDHEN and CDR2 as SYDVKM. The CDR3 loop reads CASSEAGEAKNIQYF. The DNA for the CDR3 is TGTGCCAGCAGTGAAGCGGGAGAAGCCAAAAACATTCAGTACTTC.

V is TRBV7-9 and J is TRBJ2-2; 7 nucleotides line up with TRBD2. This CDR3 has 16 amino acids. The junction had 5 bases not matched to a gene; V was cut back by 0 bases and J by 4 bases. Germline V lookup: CDR1 SEHNR, CDR2 FQNEAQ (reference sequence). CDR3 protein: CASSLAGGRTTGELFF. In DNA, the CDR3 is TGTGCCAGCAGCTTAGCGGGCGGGAGAACCACCGGGGAGCTGTTTTTT. Full variable domain (rest looked up from reference TRBV7-9 and TRBJ2-2): DTGVSQNPRHKITKRGQNVTFRCDPISEHNRLYWYRQTLGQGPEFLTYFQNEAQLEKSRLLSDRFSAERPKGSFSTLEIQRTEQGDSAMYLCASSLAGGRTTGELFFGEGSRLTVL.

This sequence joins TRBV2 and TRBJ1-3; D is unclear. V gave up 2 bases and J gave up 0 bases, with 11 bases separating them. CDR1 is SNHLY, CDR2 FYNNEI, per germline. The CDR3 is 16 amino acids. CDR3 in amino acids: CASSEPPVFSGNTIYF. The DNA for the CDR3 is TGTGCCAGCAGTGAACCCCCCGTCTTCTCTGGAAACACCATATATTTT.

This sequence joins TRBV7-3 and TRBJ2-1; the match to TRBD1 covers 8 bases. The J segment lost 7 bases and the V segment lost 2 bases, leaving 1 base of the junction unmatched. Germline V CDR1 and CDR2: SGHTA, FQGTGA. The CDR3 contains 13 residues. The CDR3 loop is CASSLYRGNEQFF. Written as DNA, the CDR3 is TGTGCCAGCAGCTTATACAGGGGGAATGAGCAGTTCTTC.

This sequence joins TRBV19 and TRBJ2-7; TRBD1 aligns across 11 bases. Per the germline V gene, CDR1 is LNHDA and CDR2 is SQIVND (reference sequence). The CDR3 is 14 amino acids. The junction had 4 bases not matched to a gene; V was cut back by 5 bases and J by 4 bases. As DNA, the CDR3 is TGTGCCAGTAGTCCCCGGGACAGGGGGTACGAGCAGTACTTC. It encodes CASSPRDRGYEQYF.

Regarding this clone: Other DNA sequences in this specimen translate into the identical CDR3. The J gene is TRBJ2-3, the V gene TRBV20-1; no definite D call. The germline gives CDR1 DFQATT, CDR2 SNEGSKA (reference sequence). The CDR3 has 11 amino acids. Trimming removed 1 base at V and 6 bases at J, with 5 bases between. The CDR3 DNA reads as TGCAGTGCTAGAGTGGTGGATACGCAGTATTTT. Encoded protein: CSARVVDTQYF.

Note on this clone: The identical CDR3 is also encoded by other nucleotide sequences in the sample. The CDR3 sequence is CAISESTDTQYF. The CDR3 DNA is TGTGCCATCAGTGAAAGCACAGATACGCAGTATTTT. The V and J genes are TRBV10-3 and TRBJ2-3; D gene ambiguous. The CDR3 is made up of 12 amino acids. With 3 bases removed from V and 0 bases from J, the gap between germline ends came to 1 base. Germline loops: CDR1 ENHRY, CDR2 SYGVKD.